These T cell receptor beta chains were read from a single sample in a study of identical twins. A single record per CDR3 protein comes from TCRdb applying MiXCR to the 5' RACE reads. Of around 650,000 distinct CDR3 sequences in the sample, just over 7% were seen once. This sample was also put to use in a study of yellow fever vaccine responses in identical twins.

Material: PBMCs. Every receptor here comes from a woman aged 18 to 35 in good health. Both conserved end residues are part of each CDR3. The order of the fields is J gene, D gene, clone size, CDR3 length, V gene, CDR3 protein, CDR3 DNA. The D gene is left open where the match is weak. Rows give clone size only sometimes, using once, few, many, or a class for an expanded clone.

>TRBJ2-3|TRBD2|few|14|TRBV2
CASGGTSGTDTQYF
TGTGCCAGCGGCGGGACTAGCGGAACAGATACGCAGTATTTT
>TRBJ2-1|-|few|14|TRBV20-1
CSPYGAPSYNEQFF
TGCAGTCCCTACGGGGCCCCCTCCTACAATGAGCAGTTCTTC
>TRBJ1-1|-|-|13|TRBV12-3/TRBV12-4
CASSLGQALEAFF
TGTGCCAGCAGTTTAGGACAGGCCCTTGAAGCTTTCTTT
>TRBJ1-1|-|many|12|TRBV29-1
CSGAKTGAEAFF
TGCAGCGGGGCTAAGACAGGAGCCGAAGCTTTCTTT
>TRBJ1-1|TRBD1|many|17|TRBV4-2
CASSQGDRGRVNTEAFF
TGTGCCAGCAGCCAGGGGGACAGGGGACGAGTGAACACTGAAGCTTTCTTT
>TRBJ2-3|TRBD2|few|17|TRBV10-3
CAISESRSGRAADTQYF
TGTGCCATCAGTGAGTCGAGAAGCGGGAGGGCCGCAGATACGCAGTATTTT
>TRBJ2-7|TRBD2|few|11|TRBV29-1
CSGGTTYEQYF
TGCAGCGGGGGGACTACCTACGAGCAGTACTTC
>TRBJ2-1|-|few|15|TRBV10-3
CAISESTGLGNEQFF
TGTGCCATCAGTGAGTCCACAGGCCTGGGGAATGAGCAGTTCTTC
>TRBJ2-7|-|many|12|TRBV29-1
CSVTDGTYEQYF
TGCAGCGTTACGGACGGCACCTACGAGCAGTACTTC
>TRBJ2-4|-|few|13|TRBV27
CASSSAPLNIQYF
TGTGCCAGCAGTTCAGCGCCGTTGAACATTCAGTACTTC
>TRBJ2-7|-|many|15|TRBV15
CATSRDQPGAYEQYF
TGTGCCACCAGCAGAGATCAGCCGGGGGCCTACGAGCAGTACTTC
>TRBJ1-2|TRBD1|-|14|TRBV28
CASSSTGRVGGYTF
TGTGCCAGCAGCTCGACAGGGAGAGTTGGAGGCTACACCTTC
>TRBJ1-1|-|few|14|TRBV7-9
CASSFQPLNTEAFF
TGTGCCAGCAGCTTTCAACCCTTGAACACTGAAGCTTTCTTT
>TRBJ1-6|TRBD1|many|16|TRBV2
CASSETRNQRQGSLHF
TGTGCCAGCAGTGAAACACGAAACCAACGACAGGGCTCTCTCCACTTT
>TRBJ1-1|-|few|14|TRBV3-1
CASSQVPQVPEAFF
TGTGCCAGCAGCCAAGTCCCGCAGGTTCCTGAAGCTTTCTTT
>TRBJ1-1|-|many|13|TRBV7-8
CASSPPQFTEAFF
TGTGCCAGCAGCCCCCCCCAGTTCACTGAAGCTTTCTTT
>TRBJ1-2|-|-|15|TRBV9
CASSVGTIANYGYTF
TGTGCCAGCAGCGTAGGTACCATAGCTAACTATGGCTACACCTTC
>TRBJ1-5|TRBD1|many|12|TRBV2
CASRRGQEFEHF
TGTGCCAGCAGACGGGGACAGGAATTTGAGCATTTT
>TRBJ2-1|TRBD2|many|17|TRBV5-1
CASSLLLAGGSYNEQFF
TGCGCCAGCAGCTTGCTACTAGCGGGGGGATCCTACAATGAGCAGTTCTTC
>TRBJ1-4|-|few|17|TRBV4-1
CASSQGRARDNNEKLFF
TGCGCCAGCAGCCAAGGTCGCGCCCGAGATAACAATGAAAAACTGTTTTTT
>TRBJ2-1|-|many|17|TRBV7-9
CASSSQLRTVSYNEQFF
TGTGCCAGCAGCTCCCAACTTAGGACAGTCTCCTACAATGAGCAGTTCTTC
>TRBJ2-3|-|-|14|TRBV7-3
CASSMQGEGDTQYF
TGTGCCAGCAGCATGCAAGGAGAGGGTGATACGCAGTATTTT